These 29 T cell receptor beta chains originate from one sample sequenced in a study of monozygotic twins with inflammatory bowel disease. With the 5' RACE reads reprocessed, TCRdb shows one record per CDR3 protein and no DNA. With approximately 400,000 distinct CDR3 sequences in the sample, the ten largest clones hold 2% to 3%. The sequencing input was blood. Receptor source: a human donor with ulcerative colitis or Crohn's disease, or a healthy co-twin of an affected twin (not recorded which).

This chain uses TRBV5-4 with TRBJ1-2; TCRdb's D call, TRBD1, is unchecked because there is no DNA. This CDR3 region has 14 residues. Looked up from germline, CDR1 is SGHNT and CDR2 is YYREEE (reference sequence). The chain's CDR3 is CASRSGEGVYGYTF.

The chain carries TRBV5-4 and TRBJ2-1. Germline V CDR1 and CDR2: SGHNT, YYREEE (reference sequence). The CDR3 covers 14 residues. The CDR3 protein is CASSLSASYNEQFF.

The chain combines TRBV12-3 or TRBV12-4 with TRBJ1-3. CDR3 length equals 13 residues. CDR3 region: CASRRVSGNTIYF.

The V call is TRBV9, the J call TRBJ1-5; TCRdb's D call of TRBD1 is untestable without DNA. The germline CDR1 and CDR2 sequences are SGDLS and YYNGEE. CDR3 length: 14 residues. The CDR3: CASSDGQVFQPQHF. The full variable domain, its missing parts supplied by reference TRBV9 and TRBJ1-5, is DSGVTQTPKHLITATGQRVTLRCSPRSGDLSVYWYQQSLDQGLQFLIQYYNGEERAKGNILERFSAQQFPDLHSELNLSSLELGDSALYFCASSDGQVFQPQHFGDGTRLSIL.

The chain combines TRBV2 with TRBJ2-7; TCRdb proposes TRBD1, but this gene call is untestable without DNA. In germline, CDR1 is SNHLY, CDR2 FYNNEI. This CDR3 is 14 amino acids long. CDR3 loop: CASVEGGRVYEQYF.

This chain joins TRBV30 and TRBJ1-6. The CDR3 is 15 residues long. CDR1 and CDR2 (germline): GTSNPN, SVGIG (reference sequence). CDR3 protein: CAWKPGHTGDSPLHF.

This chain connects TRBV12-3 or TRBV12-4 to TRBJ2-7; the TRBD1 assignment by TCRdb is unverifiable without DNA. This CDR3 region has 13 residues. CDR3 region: CASSKVAGYEQYF.

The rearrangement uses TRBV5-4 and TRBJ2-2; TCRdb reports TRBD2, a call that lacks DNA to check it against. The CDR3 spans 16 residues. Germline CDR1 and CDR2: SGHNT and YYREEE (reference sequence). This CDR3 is CASSSRLGENTGELFF.

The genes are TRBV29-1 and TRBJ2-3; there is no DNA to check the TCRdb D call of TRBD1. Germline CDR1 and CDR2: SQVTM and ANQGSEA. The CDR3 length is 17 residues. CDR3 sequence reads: CSVEETGQALWTDTQYF.

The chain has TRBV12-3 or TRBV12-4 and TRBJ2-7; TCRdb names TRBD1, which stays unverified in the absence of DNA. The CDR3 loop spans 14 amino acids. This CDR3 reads CASSPRVRTGEQYF.

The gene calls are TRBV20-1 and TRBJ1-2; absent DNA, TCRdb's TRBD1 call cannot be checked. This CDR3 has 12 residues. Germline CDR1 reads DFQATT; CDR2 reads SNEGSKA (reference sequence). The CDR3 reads CSARLDGGTYTF.

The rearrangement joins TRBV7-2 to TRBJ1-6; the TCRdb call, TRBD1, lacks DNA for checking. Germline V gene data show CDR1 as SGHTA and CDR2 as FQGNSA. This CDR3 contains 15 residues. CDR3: CASSLDAQGNSPLHF.

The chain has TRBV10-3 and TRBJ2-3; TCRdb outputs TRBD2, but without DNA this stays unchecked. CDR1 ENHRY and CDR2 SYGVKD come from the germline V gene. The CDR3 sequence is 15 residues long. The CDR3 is CATGGSGGVTDTQYF.

The CDR3 sequence: CASSFVGSAYNEQFF. The chain is built from TRBV5-1 and TRBJ2-1. Germline CDR1 SGHRS, CDR2 YFSETQ. The CDR3 loop spans 15 amino acids.

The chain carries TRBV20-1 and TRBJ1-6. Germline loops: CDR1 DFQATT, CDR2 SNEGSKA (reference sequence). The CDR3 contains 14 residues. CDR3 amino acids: CSAQESSYNSPLHF.

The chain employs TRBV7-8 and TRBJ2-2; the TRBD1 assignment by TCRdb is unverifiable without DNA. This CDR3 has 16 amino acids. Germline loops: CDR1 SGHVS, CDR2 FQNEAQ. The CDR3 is CASSPDRATNTGELFF.

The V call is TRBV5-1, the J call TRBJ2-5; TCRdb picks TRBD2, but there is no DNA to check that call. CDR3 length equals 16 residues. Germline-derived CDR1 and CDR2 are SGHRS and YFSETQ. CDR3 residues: CASSLLTSGGQETQYF.

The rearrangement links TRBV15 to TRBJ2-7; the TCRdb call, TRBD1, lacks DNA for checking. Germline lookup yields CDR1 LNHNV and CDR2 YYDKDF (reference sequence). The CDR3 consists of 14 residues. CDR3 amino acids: CATSRVGDSHEQYF.

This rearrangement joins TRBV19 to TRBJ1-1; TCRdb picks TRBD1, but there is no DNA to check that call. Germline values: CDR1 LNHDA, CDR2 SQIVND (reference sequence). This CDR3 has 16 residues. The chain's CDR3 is CASSMLGQGVKTEAFF.

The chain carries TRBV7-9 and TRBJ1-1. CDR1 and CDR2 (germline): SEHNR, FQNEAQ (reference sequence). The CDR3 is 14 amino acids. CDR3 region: CASSLNQGEGEAFF.

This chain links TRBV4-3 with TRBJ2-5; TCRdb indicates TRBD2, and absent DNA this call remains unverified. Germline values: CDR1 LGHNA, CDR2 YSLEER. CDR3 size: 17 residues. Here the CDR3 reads CASSPRLAGLGGETQYF.

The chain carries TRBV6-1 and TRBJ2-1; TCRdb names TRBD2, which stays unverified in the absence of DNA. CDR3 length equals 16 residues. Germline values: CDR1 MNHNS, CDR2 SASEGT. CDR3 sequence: CASSEWAGGPYNEQFF.

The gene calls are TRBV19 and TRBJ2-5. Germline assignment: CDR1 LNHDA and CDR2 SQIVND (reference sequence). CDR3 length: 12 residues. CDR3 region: CASSTYGETQYF.

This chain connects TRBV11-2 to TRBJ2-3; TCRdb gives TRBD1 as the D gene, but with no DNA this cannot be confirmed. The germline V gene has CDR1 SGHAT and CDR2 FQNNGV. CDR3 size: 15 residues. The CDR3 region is CASSARTGATDTQYF.

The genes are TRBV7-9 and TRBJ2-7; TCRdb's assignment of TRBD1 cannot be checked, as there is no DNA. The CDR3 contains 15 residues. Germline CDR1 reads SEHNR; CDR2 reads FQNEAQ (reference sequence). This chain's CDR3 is CASSPGTGLSYEQYF.

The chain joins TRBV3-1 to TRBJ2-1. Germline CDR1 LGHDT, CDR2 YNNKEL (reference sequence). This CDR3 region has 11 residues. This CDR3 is CASSHAIEQFF.

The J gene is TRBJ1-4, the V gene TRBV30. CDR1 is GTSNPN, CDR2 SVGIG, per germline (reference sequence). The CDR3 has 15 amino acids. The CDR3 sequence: CAWSVRSYLNEKLFF.

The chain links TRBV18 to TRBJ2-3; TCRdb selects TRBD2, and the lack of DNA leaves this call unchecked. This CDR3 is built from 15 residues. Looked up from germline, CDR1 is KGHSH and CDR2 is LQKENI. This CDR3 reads CASSPGASGADTQYF.

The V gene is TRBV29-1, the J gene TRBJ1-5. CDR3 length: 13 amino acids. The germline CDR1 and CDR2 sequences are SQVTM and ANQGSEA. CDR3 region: CSVVEGSNQPQHF.